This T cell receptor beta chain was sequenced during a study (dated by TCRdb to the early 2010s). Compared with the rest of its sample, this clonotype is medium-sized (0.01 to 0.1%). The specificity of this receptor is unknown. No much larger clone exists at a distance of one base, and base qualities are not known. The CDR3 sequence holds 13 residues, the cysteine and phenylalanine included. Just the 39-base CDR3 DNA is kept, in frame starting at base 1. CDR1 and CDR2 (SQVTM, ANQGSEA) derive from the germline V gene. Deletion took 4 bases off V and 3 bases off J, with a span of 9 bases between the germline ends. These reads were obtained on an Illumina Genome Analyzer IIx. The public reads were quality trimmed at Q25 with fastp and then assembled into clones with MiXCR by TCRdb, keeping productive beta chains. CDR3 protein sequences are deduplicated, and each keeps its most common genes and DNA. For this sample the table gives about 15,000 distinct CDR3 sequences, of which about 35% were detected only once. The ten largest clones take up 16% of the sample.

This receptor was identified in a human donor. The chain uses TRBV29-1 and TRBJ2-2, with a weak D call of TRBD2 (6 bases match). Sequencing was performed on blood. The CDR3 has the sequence CSVGGEHTGELFF. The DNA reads TGCAGCGTTGGCGGGGAACACACCGGGGAGCTGTTTTTT.